The 16 T cell receptor beta chains below were found in one sample sequenced in a study of blood T cell repertoires in COVID-19. The protocol was immunoSEQ multiplex PCR, while the TCRdb copy is restricted to in-frame clones and leaves out a portion. Of about 350,000 clones listed, around nine tenths were seen once; the top ten hold 0.85% to 1.3%. Sequencing used PBMCs or T cells enriched from blood (not recorded which). The receptors originated from a woman in her twenties or thirties who had been exposed to COVID-19.

The DNA for the CDR3 is TGTGCCAGTAGTATTCTCGGGGACAGCTACAATGAGCAGTTCTTC. Protein sequence: CASSILGDSYNEQFF. The V call is TRBV19, the J call TRBJ2-1; 7 nucleotides match TRBD1. V was pared by 3 bases and J by 3 bases, with 5 bases of the junction left unmatched. The CDR3 has 15 amino acids. Germline CDR1 LNHDA, CDR2 SQIVND (reference sequence).

The rearrangement links TRBV13 to TRBJ2-1, with D possibly being TRBD1 (5 bases). The CDR3 loop spans 15 amino acids. V lost 1 base, J lost 3 bases, and 10 bases lay in between. CDR1 is PRHDT and CDR2 is FYEKMQ in the germline V gene (reference sequence). The CDR3 loop is CASSLVLGVYNEQFF. CDR3 nucleotides: TGTGCCAGCAGCTTAGTCTTAGGGGTCTACAATGAGCAGTTCTTC. The whole variable domain, filled in from reference TRBV13 and TRBJ2-1, reads AAGVIQSPRHLIKEKRETATLKCYPIPRHDTVYWYQQGPGQDPQFLISFYEKMQSDKGSIPDRFSAQQFSDYHSELNMSSLELGDSALYFCASSLVLGVYNEQFFGPGTRLTVL.

This clone appeared a few times. The rearrangement links TRBV10-3 to TRBJ2-7, with TRBD1 matching over 10 bases. The CDR3 is 15 residues long. Germline lookup yields CDR1 ENHRY and CDR2 SYGVKD. The ends lost 5 bases at V and 7 bases at J; junction bases unmatched: 11. The CDR3, as DNA: TGTGCCATCAGTTCCCGGACAGGGGGGATTGGTGAGCAGTACTTC. This sequence encodes CAISSRTGGIGEQYF.

The chain joins TRBV10-1 to TRBJ2-1; maybe TRBD1 (5 bases). Trimming took 4 bases from V and 6 from J, leaving 10 bases between them. Germline V gene sequence: CDR1 WNHNN, CDR2 SYGVQD (reference sequence). This CDR3 contains 13 residues. In DNA, the CDR3 is TGCGCCAGCAGTGGGGGCTTGGGCAATGAGCAGTTCTTC. Translating gives CASSGGLGNEQFF.

A single count supports this clone. The chain joins TRBV3-1 (or the pseudogene TRBV3-2) to TRBJ2-1, with a possible D match to TRBD1 (5 bases). This CDR3 spans 13 amino acids. Germline loops: CDR1 LGHDT, CDR2 YNNKEL (reference sequence). V was clipped by 0 bases and J by 9 bases, with 9 bases between them. The CDR3 DNA follows: TGTGCCAGCAGCCAAGAAGGGGCCAGTGAGCAGTTCTTC. This codes for CASSQEGASEQFF.

CDR3 region: CASGGLAGESSYNEQFF. CDR3 coding DNA: TGTGCCAGTGGAGGTCTCGCAGGCGAAAGCTCCTACAATGAGCAGTTCTTC. This chain connects TRBV2 to TRBJ2-1; tentative D call: TRBD2 (5 bases). This CDR3 is built from 17 residues. V shed 9 bases and J shed 0 bases, with 21 bases lying between them. CDR1 and CDR2 from the germline V gene are SNHLY and FYNNEI. Filled out from reference TRBV2 and TRBJ2-1, the complete variable domain reads EPEVTQTPSHQVTQMGQEVILRCVPISNHLYFYWYRQILGQKVEFLVSFYNNEISEKSEIFDDQFSVERPDGSNFTLKIRSTKLEDSAMYFCASGGLAGESSYNEQFFGPGTRLTVL.

As for this clone: Mismatch with germline at one junction end may stem from a read error. This chain links TRBV28 with TRBJ1-1, with 7 bases lining up with TRBD1. The CDR3 is 14 amino acids. Germline CDR1 MDHEN, CDR2 SYDVKM. CDR3 coding DNA: TGTGCCAGCAGTTACAGGGGAATGAACACTGAGGCTTTCTTT. It is translated as CASSYRGMNTEAFF.

This rearrangement joins TRBV3-1 (or the pseudogene TRBV3-2) to TRBJ2-1, with TRBD2 matching 8 bases. Trimming cost V 2 bases and J 5 bases; bases outside gene matches: 5. Looked up from germline, CDR1 is LGHDT and CDR2 is YNNKEL (reference sequence). The CDR3 is 15 residues long. The CDR3 sequence is CASSQPIAGHNEQFF. The CDR3 bases are TGTGCCAGCAGCCAACCGATAGCGGGACACAATGAGCAGTTCTTC.

This clone turned up a few times. Written as DNA, the CDR3 is TGTGCCAGCAGCCAAACTAGCGGGGCAGCCTACGAGCAGTACTTC. This encodes CASSQTSGAAYEQYF. The rearrangement joins TRBV7-3 to TRBJ2-7, with 10 positions matching TRBD2. V gave up 5 bases and J gave up 2 bases; unmatched junction bases: 6. The CDR3 loop spans 15 amino acids. The germline V gene has CDR1 SGHTA and CDR2 FQGTGA.

The chain employs TRBV9 and TRBJ1-3; D is possibly TRBD1 (5 bases). Germline values: CDR1 SGDLS, CDR2 YYNGEE. V was pared by 4 bases and J by 0 bases, with 23 bases between. The CDR3 covers 19 residues. The CDR3 DNA sequence: TGTGCCAGCAGCACAAGTTATTTCCAGGGTGCCAACTCTGGAAACACCATATATTTT. Its protein is CASSTSYFQGANSGNTIYF.

CDR3 sequence: CASNPGQVYEQYF. The CDR3 nucleotides are TGTGCCAGCAACCCGGGACAGGTCTACGAGCAGTACTTC. The chain employs TRBV28 and TRBJ2-7, with 8 bases matching TRBD1. CDR1 and CDR2 (germline): MDHEN, SYDVKM. The CDR3 runs 13 residues. The J segment lost 3 bases and the V segment lost 7 bases, leaving 5 bases of the junction unmatched.

V usage is TRBV7-9 and J usage is TRBJ1-1; unclear D gene. The CDR3 spans 15 residues. The V end was cut by 5 bases, the J end by 0 bases, with 13 bases between. Germline V gives CDR1 SEHNR, CDR2 FQNEAQ (reference sequence). The CDR3 DNA follows: TGTGCCAGCAGCACCCCGTCCAGAATGAACACTGAAGCTTTCTTT. It is translated as CASSTPSRMNTEAFF.

On this clone: The junction does not match germline at one end; this may be a read error. The chain uses TRBV9 and TRBJ1-1, with D hard to call. Germline CDR1 and CDR2: SGDLS and YYNGEE. The CDR3 loop spans 9 amino acids. CDR3 coding DNA: TGTGCCAGCAGCGTACCCCCCTTTTTT. The encoded protein is CASSVPPFF.

The chain combines TRBV5-1 with TRBJ2-7, with 7 bases lining up with TRBD2. Trimming took 3 bases from V and 3 from J; bases not matched to a gene: 3. The CDR3 has 13 amino acids. Germline lookup yields CDR1 SGHRS and CDR2 YFSETQ. This chain's CDR3 is CASSSGGGYEQYF. The CDR3, as DNA: TGCGCCAGCAGCTCGGGCGGGGGCTACGAGCAGTACTTC.

This clone has more than one count but fewer than ten. V usage is TRBV19 and J usage is TRBJ2-5; 9 nucleotides match TRBD2. The V and J ends lost 5 bases and 5 bases, in that order; junction bases with no gene match: 9. From germline, CDR1 is LNHDA and CDR2 SQIVND (reference sequence). The CDR3 is 15 residues long. CDR3 residues: CASSSTSGPRETQYF. The CDR3 nucleotides read TGTGCCAGTAGTTCGACTAGCGGACCTCGGGAGACCCAGTACTTC.

The chain recombines TRBV9 with TRBJ2-7; a weak D match, TRBD2 (5 bases). Germline V gives CDR1 SGDLS, CDR2 YYNGEE. The CDR3 covers 15 residues. The V and J ends lost 2 bases and 0 bases respectively, with 12 bases between them. The CDR3 loop is CASSVSGASSYEQYF. CDR3 DNA sequence: TGTGCCAGCAGCGTCAGCGGAGCGAGCTCCTACGAGCAGTACTTC. Complete variable domain (other parts from reference TRBV9 and TRBJ2-7): DSGVTQTPKHLITATGQRVTLRCSPRSGDLSVYWYQQSLDQGLQFLIQYYNGEERAKGNILERFSAQQFPDLHSELNLSSLELGDSALYFCASSVSGASSYEQYFGPGTRLTVT.